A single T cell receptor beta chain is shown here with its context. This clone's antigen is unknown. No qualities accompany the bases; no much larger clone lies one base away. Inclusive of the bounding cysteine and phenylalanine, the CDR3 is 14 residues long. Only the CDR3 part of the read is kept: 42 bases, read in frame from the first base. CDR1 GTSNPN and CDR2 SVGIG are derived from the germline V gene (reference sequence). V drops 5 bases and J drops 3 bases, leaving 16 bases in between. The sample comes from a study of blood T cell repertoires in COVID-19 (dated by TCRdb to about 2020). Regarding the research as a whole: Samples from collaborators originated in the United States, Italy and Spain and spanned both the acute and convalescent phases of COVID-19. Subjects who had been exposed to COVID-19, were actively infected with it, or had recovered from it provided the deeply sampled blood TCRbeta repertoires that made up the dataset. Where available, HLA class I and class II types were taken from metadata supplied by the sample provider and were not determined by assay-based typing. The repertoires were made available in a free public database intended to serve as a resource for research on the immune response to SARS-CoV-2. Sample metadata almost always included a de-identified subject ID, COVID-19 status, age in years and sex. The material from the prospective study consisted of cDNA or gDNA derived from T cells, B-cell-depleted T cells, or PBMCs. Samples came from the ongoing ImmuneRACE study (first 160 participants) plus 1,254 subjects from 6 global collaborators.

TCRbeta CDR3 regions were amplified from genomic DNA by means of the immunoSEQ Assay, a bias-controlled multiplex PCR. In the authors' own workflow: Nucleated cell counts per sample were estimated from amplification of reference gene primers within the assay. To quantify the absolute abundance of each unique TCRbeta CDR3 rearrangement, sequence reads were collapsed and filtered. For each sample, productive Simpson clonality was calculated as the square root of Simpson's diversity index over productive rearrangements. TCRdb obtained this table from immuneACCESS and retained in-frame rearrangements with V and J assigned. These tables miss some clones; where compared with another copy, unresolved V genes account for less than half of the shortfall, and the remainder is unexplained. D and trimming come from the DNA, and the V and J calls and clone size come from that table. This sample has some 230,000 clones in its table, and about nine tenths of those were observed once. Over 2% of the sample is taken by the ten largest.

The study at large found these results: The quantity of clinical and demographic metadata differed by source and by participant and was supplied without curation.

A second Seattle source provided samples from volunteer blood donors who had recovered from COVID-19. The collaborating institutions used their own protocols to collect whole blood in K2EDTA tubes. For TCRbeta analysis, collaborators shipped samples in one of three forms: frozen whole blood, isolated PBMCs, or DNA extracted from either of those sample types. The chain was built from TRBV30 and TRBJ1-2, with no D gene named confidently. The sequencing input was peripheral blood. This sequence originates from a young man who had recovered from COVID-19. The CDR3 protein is CAWEAEGAHYGYTF. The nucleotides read TGTGCCTGGGAAGCGGAGGGCGCACACTATGGCTACACCTTC.